Presented here are 21 T cell receptor beta chains from one specimen sequenced in a study of cytomegalovirus exposure and HLA in healthy donors. The study ran its PCR with 60 Vbeta and 13 Jbeta primers. Assay: immunoSEQ multiplex PCR; the TCRdb copy retains only in-frame clones and omits some. The sample holds 80,000 to 100,000 clones, roughly 80% seen once. Material: PBMCs. The origin of the receptors is a man over 45 in good health and CMV-seropositive.

By share, this clone ranks as medium-sized (0.01 to 0.1%). The V and J genes are TRBV15 and TRBJ1-1; the D is unclear. Trimming removed 0 bases at V and 1 base at J, with 12 bases between. The CDR3 length is 16 residues. The V gene's germline CDR1 is LNHNV and CDR2 YYDKDF (reference sequence). CDR3 DNA: TGTGCCACCAGCAGAGATGCCTCGCCAGGGAACACTGAAGCTTTCTTT. Protein sequence: CATSRDASPGNTEAFF.

V is TRBV6-5 and J is TRBJ2-3; 7 bases fit TRBD1. Germline lookup yields CDR1 MNHEY and CDR2 SVGAGI. This CDR3 is built from 14 residues. After removal of 7 bases from V and 1 base from J, the junction contained 5 bases not matched to a gene. This CDR3 is CASMSRGRTDTQYF. DNA for the CDR3: TGTGCCAGCATGTCGAGGGGGCGCACAGATACGCAGTATTTT.

The chain combines TRBV4-2 with TRBJ2-2; tentative D call: TRBD2 (6 bases). Trimming left V 2 bases short and J 2 bases short, with 12 bases between. The CDR3 consists of 16 residues. Germline CDR1 is LGHNA and CDR2 is YNFKEQ. The CDR3 loop is CASSQRREVNTGELFF. The CDR3 nucleotides are TGTGCCAGCAGCCAAAGGAGGGAGGTTAACACCGGGGAGCTGTTTTTT.

This chain joins TRBV11-3 and TRBJ1-1; D call uncertain. Germline lookup yields CDR1 SGHNT and CDR2 YENEEA. Trimming shortened V by 5 bases and J by 1 base, and 14 bases separated the two germline ends. This CDR3 has 15 residues. CDR3 in DNA: TGTGCCAGCAGCCCGGGCCGGGGAACGAACACTGAAGCTTTCTTT. Translating it yields CASSPGRGTNTEAFF.

The chain recombines TRBV4-2 with TRBJ2-5; TRBD2 aligns across 9 bases. The CDR3 extends over 15 amino acids. V lost 1 base and J lost 4; bases outside the gene matches: 4. CDR1 is LGHNA and CDR2 is YNFKEQ in the germline V gene. CDR3 DNA sequence: TGTGCCAGCAGCCAAGGGACTAGCGTTGGAGAGACCCAGTACTTC. Protein product: CASSQGTSVGETQYF.

This sequence joins TRBV9 and TRBJ1-1; D perhaps matches TRBD1 (5 bases). The CDR3 totals 13 residues. The V end was cut by 3 bases, the J end by 7 bases, with 13 bases between. Per germline, CDR1 SGDLS and CDR2 YYNGEE. CDR3: CASSDVDKGEAFF. The CDR3, as DNA: TGTGCCAGCAGCGACGTGGACAAGGGTGAAGCTTTCTTT.

This clone was counted only a few times. The chain joins TRBV6-6 to TRBJ1-1, with a tentative D call TRBD1 (6 bases). CDR1 is MNHNY and CDR2 is SVGAGI in the germline V gene (reference sequence). This CDR3 is built from 13 residues. V was pared by 6 bases and J by 1 base, with 9 bases between. CDR3 region: CASRRQENTEAFF. The CDR3 bases are TGTGCCAGCAGGAGACAGGAGAACACTGAAGCTTTCTTT.

A note on this clone: Compared with germline, one end of the junction differs, possibly owing to a read error. This sequence joins TRBV27 and TRBJ1-5; unclear D gene. The CDR3 totals 14 residues. Germline V gene lookup returns CDR1 MNHEY and CDR2 SMNVEV (reference sequence). The CDR3 DNA is TGTGCCAGCCGAGGGTTGGGGAACAATCAGCCCCAGAATTTT. Its translation: CASRGLGNNQPQNF.

This chain links TRBV19 with TRBJ2-3; the match to TRBD1 covers 7 bases. The ends lost 3 bases at V and 5 bases at J; junction bases unmatched: 14. The CDR3 length is 17 residues. Germline values: CDR1 LNHDA, CDR2 SQIVND (reference sequence). The CDR3 DNA reads as TGTGCCAGTAGTATGGCCTATACAGGGGTTGAGGGAGATACGCAGTATTTT. Encoded protein: CASSMAYTGVEGDTQYF.

V and J are TRBV4-2 and TRBJ2-1, with 7 bases aligning to TRBD2. Germline trimming cut 3 bases from V and 4 bases from J; bases unmatched to any gene: 9. The length of the CDR3 is 16 residues. Germline lookup yields CDR1 LGHNA and CDR2 YNFKEQ. This CDR3 reads CASSHYAGDEYNEQFF. The CDR3 nucleotides are TGTGCCAGCAGCCACTACGCGGGGGACGAGTACAATGAGCAGTTCTTC.

The chain combines TRBV9 with TRBJ1-1, with unresolved D. Germline-derived CDR1 and CDR2 are SGDLS and YYNGEE. V lost 0 bases, J lost 1 base, and 4 bases lay in between. This CDR3 contains 13 residues. The CDR3: CASSVEPNTEAFF. CDR3 nucleotides: TGTGCCAGCAGCGTAGAGCCGAACACTGAAGCTTTCTTT.

This chain uses TRBV7-9 with TRBJ1-1; D call uncertain. V was pared by 5 bases and J by 1 base, with 8 bases between. This CDR3 is built from 13 residues. In germline, CDR1 is SEHNR, CDR2 FQNEAQ (reference sequence). Written as DNA, the CDR3 is TGTGCCAGCAGCATGACACCGAACACTGAAGCTTTCTTT. Amino acid sequence: CASSMTPNTEAFF.

The J gene is TRBJ2-4, the V gene TRBV7-9; D gene uncertain. CDR3 length: 16 residues. V shed 1 base and J shed 0 bases, with 10 bases lying between them. Germline CDR1 and CDR2: SEHNR and FQNEAQ (reference sequence). For the CDR3, the DNA is TGTGCCAGCAGCTTAGTAACAGACCAAGCCAAAAACATTCAGTACTTC. Translation gives CASSLVTDQAKNIQYF.

The chain has TRBV6-6 and TRBJ1-5, with 10 bases fitting TRBD1. Germline V gives CDR1 MNHNY, CDR2 SVGAGI (reference sequence). CDR3 length equals 16 residues. V lost 6 bases, J lost 2 bases, and 7 bases stayed unmatched. CDR3 sequence: CASSATGTGGNQPQHF. The CDR3 DNA reads TGTGCCAGCAGCGCGACCGGGACAGGGGGCAATCAGCCCCAGCATTTT.

The V gene is TRBV27, the J gene TRBJ2-5; D possibly corresponds to TRBD1 (6 bases). Trimming left V 6 bases short and J 5 bases short, with 16 bases between. There are 14 residues in the CDR3. The germline V gene encodes CDR1 MNHEY and CDR2 SMNVEV (reference sequence). DNA for the CDR3: TGTGCCAGCAGGCCGGGACACTCCCAGGAGACCCAGTACTTC. This codes for CASRPGHSQETQYF.

This clone came up a few times. The CDR3 DNA sequence: TGCGCCAGCAGCCAACAAGGACAGGGCTACGAGCAGTACTTC. This sequence encodes CASSQQGQGYEQYF. The chain carries TRBV5-1 and TRBJ2-7, with 8 positions matching TRBD1. Germline CDR1 reads SGHRS; CDR2 reads YFSETQ. J was trimmed by 3 bases and V by 4 bases; bases with no gene match: 6. CDR3 length: 14 amino acids.

The chain employs TRBV19 and TRBJ2-3, with 7 bases fitting TRBD2. The J segment lost 0 bases and the V segment lost 3 bases, leaving 18 bases of the junction unmatched. The CDR3 length is 20 residues. Germline V CDR1 and CDR2: LNHDA, SQIVND (reference sequence). In DNA form, the CDR3 reads TGTGCCAGTAGTATCTCGGGTCTCTACCGGACTAGTGGGAGCACAGATACGCAGTATTTT. This gives the protein CASSISGLYRTSGSTDTQYF.

The J gene is TRBJ2-7, the V gene TRBV19; the D gene is possibly TRBD2 (6 bases). CDR3 size: 18 residues. Per germline, CDR1 LNHDA and CDR2 SQIVND (reference sequence). Trimming removed 6 bases from V and 2 bases from J, with 26 bases in between. The DNA of the CDR3 is TGTGCCAGTAGCAGTAAAGGTTGGACCGCAAGGAGGGCCTACGAGCAGTACTTC. It codes for CASSSKGWTARRAYEQYF.

The rearrangement links TRBV30 to TRBJ1-5, with TRBD1 as a possible D gene (6 bases). The CDR3 consists of 15 residues. Trimming took off 0 bases at V and 2 bases at J, with 11 bases between the two ends. Germline CDR1 reads GTSNPN; CDR2 reads SVGIG (reference sequence). CDR3 DNA sequence: TGTGCCTGGAGTGTTAGGGGGTTGGGCAATCAGCCCCAGCATTTT. Residues: CAWSVRGLGNQPQHF.

The V call is TRBV10-3, the J call TRBJ2-5; 7 nucleotides line up with TRBD2. From germline, CDR1 is ENHRY and CDR2 SYGVKD. The CDR3 is made up of 15 amino acids. V shed 2 bases, J shed 1 base, and the junction held 4 bases outside the gene matches. In DNA, the CDR3 is TGTGCCATCAGTGAGGAGGGAGGGCCCCAAGAGACCCAGTACTTC. Its translation: CAISEEGGPQETQYF.

This chain uses TRBV5-1 with TRBJ2-2; 7 nucleotides line up with TRBD2. The germline gives CDR1 SGHRS, CDR2 YFSETQ. The CDR3 sequence is 13 residues long. Germline trimming cut 8 bases from V and 0 bases from J; bases unmatched to any gene: 1. The CDR3 spells CASAGANTGELFF. Written as DNA, the CDR3 is TGCGCCAGTGCGGGGGCGAACACCGGGGAGCTGTTTTTT.